This is a list of T cell receptor beta chains from one sample in a study of CD8 T cells in Susac syndrome. TCRdb re-derived calls from the immunoSEQ multiplex PCR reads in MiXCR, one entry per CDR3 protein. The sample records about 200,000 distinct CDR3 sequences, about 95% being singletons. The sequencing sample was made of CD4+ T cells from PBMCs. These receptors all come from a human donor with multiple sclerosis. Both conserved end residues are part of each CDR3. Each record gives: CDR3 protein, CDR3 DNA, V gene, clone size, D gene, J gene. The D gene is left open where the match is weak. Rows may omit the clone size; those that give it use once, few, many or a size class.

CDR3: CASSDMRGTDTQYF
DNA: TGTGCCAGCAGTGACATGCGGGGGACAGATACGCAGTATTTT
V: TRBV2
size: -
D: TRBD2
J: TRBJ2-3

CDR3: CASSPQGVTKNIQYF
DNA: TGTGCCAGCAGCCCCCAGGGTGTGACCAAAAACATTCAGTACTTC
V: TRBV7-9
size: once
D: -
J: TRBJ2-4

CDR3: CASTDGSPLHF
DNA: TGTGCCAGTACTGATGGTTCACCCCTCCACTTT
V: TRBV19
size: -
D: -
J: TRBJ1-6

CDR3: CASSSVKGYQETQYF
DNA: TGCGCCAGCAGCTCAGTGAAGGGGTACCAAGAGACCCAGTACTTC
V: TRBV5-1
size: -
D: -
J: TRBJ2-5

CDR3: CATLDRIENEQYF
DNA: TGTGCCACCCTGGACAGAATTGAAAACGAGCAGTACTTC
V: TRBV6-6
size: -
D: -
J: TRBJ2-7

CDR3: CASSPASGSRDEQFF
DNA: TGTGCCAGCAGCCCGGCTAGCGGGAGCAGGGATGAGCAGTTCTTC
V: TRBV4-2
size: -
D: TRBD2
J: TRBJ2-1

CDR3: CASSAAWGASGNTIYF
DNA: TGTGCCAGCAGCGCGGCGTGGGGGGCCTCTGGAAACACCATATATTTT
V: TRBV9
size: -
D: -
J: TRBJ1-3

CDR3: CASSQSRLNSYNEQFF
DNA: TGCGCCAGCAGTCAATCGCGTCTAAACTCCTACAATGAGCAGTTCTTC
V: TRBV23-1
size: -
D: -
J: TRBJ2-1

CDR3: CASSLAPATKETQYF
DNA: TGTGCCAGCAGCTTAGCCCCCGCGACTAAAGAGACCCAGTACTTC
V: TRBV7-2
size: -
D: -
J: TRBJ2-5

CDR3: CASSELLAGGSYEQYF
DNA: TGTGCCAGCAGTGAGTTACTAGCGGGAGGATCCTACGAGCAGTACTTC
V: TRBV25-1
size: -
D: TRBD2
J: TRBJ2-7

CDR3: CASKEAGHTDTQYF
DNA: TGCGCCAGCAAAGAGGCGGGGCACACAGATACGCAGTATTTT
V: TRBV4-1
size: -
D: -
J: TRBJ2-3

CDR3: CASSFGGNIETQYF
DNA: TGTGCCAGCAGCTTCGGCGGGAACATAGAGACCCAGTACTTC
V: TRBV7-6
size: few
D: -
J: TRBJ2-5

CDR3: CSVRDKGNTIYF
DNA: TGCAGCGTTCGCGACAAAGGAAACACCATATATTTT
V: TRBV29-1
size: -
D: -
J: TRBJ1-3

CDR3: CASSGLAGGPTDTQYF
DNA: TGTGCCAGCAGCGGACTAGCGGGAGGGCCCACAGATACGCAGTATTTT
V: TRBV2
size: -
D: TRBD2
J: TRBJ2-3

CDR3: CASSSEGHEQFF
DNA: TGTGCCAGCAGTTCAGAGGGCCATGAGCAGTTCTTC
V: TRBV5-4
size: once
D: -
J: TRBJ2-1

CDR3: CASSPSTGTGGLYGYTF
DNA: TGTGCCAGCAGCCCATCAACCGGGACAGGGGGCCTGTATGGCTACACCTTC
V: TRBV7-2
size: -
D: TRBD1
J: TRBJ1-2

CDR3: CSVGGQGWETQYF
DNA: TGCAGCGTCGGGGGACAGGGGTGGGAGACCCAGTACTTC
V: TRBV29-1
size: -
D: TRBD1
J: TRBJ2-5

CDR3: CSVERDRGYSGNTIYF
DNA: TGCAGCGTTGAGAGGGACAGGGGTTACTCTGGAAACACCATATATTTT
V: TRBV29-1
size: -
D: TRBD1
J: TRBJ1-3

CDR3: CASSLAGGGSYNEQFF
DNA: TGTGCCAGCAGCTTGGCCGGAGGGGGGTCTTACAATGAGCAGTTCTTC
V: TRBV5-4
size: -
D: -
J: TRBJ2-1

CDR3: CSVVFPSHYNEQFF
DNA: TGCAGCGTAGTATTTCCTTCGCACTACAATGAGCAGTTCTTC
V: TRBV29-1
size: -
D: -
J: TRBJ2-1

CDR3: CASSQDSAGGIKETQYF
DNA: TGTGCCAGCAGCCAAGACTCAGCGGGGGGGATCAAAGAGACCCAGTACTTC
V: TRBV3-1
size: -
D: TRBD2
J: TRBJ2-5